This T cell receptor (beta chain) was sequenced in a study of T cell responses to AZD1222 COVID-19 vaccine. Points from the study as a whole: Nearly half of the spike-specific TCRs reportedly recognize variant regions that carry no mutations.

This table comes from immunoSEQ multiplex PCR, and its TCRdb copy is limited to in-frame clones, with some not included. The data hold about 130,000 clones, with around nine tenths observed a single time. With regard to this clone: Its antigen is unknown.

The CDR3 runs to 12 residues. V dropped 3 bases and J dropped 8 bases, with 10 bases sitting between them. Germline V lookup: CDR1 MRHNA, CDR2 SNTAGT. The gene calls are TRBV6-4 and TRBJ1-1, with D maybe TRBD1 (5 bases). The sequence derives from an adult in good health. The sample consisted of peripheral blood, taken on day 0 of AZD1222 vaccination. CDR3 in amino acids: CASSDSGGEAFF. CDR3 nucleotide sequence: TGTGCCAGCAGTGATAGCGGGGGAGAAGCTTTCTTT.